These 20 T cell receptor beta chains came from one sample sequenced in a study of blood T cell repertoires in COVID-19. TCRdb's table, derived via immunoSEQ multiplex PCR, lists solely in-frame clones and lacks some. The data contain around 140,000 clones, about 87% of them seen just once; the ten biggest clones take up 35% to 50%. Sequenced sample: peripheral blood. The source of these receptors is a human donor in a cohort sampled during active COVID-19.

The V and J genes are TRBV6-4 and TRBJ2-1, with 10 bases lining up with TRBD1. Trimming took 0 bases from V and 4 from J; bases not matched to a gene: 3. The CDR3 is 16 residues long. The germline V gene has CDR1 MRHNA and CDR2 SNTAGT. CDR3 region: CASSDSPGQGYNEQFF. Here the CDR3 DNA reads TGTGCCAGCAGTGACTCTCCGGGACAGGGGTACAATGAGCAGTTCTTC.

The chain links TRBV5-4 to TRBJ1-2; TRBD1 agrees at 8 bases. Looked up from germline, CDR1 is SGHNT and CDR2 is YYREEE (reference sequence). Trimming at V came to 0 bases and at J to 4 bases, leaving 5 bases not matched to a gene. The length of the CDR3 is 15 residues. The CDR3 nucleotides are TGTGCCAGCAGCTTGGTGGACAGGGCAACCTATGGCTACACCTTC. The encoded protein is CASSLVDRATYGYTF.

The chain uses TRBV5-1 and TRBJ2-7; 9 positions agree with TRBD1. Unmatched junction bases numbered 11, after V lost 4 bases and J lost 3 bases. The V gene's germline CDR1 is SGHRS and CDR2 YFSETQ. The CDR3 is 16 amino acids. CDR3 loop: CASSNSPGTGIYEQYF. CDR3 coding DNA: TGCGCCAGCAGCAATTCTCCCGGGACAGGGATCTACGAGCAGTACTTC.

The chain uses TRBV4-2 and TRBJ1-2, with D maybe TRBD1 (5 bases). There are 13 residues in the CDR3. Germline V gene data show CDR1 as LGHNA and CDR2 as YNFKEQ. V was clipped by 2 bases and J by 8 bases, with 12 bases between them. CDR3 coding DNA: TGTGCCAGCAGCCAATTAGGGGTAGAGGGCTACACCTTC. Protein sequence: CASSQLGVEGYTF.

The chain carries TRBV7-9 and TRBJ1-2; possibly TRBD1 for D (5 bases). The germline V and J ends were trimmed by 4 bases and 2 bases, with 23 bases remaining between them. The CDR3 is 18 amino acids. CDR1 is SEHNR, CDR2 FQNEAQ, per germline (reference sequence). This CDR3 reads CASSSTGADLDSNYGYTF. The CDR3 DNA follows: TGTGCCAGCAGCTCCACTGGGGCAGACCTAGACTCCAACTATGGCTACACCTTC.

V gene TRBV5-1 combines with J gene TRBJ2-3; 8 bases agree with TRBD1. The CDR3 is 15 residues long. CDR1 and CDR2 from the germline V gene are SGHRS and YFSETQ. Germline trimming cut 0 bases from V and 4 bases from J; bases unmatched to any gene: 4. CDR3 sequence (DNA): TGCGCCAGCAGCTTGGTCCAGGGGGCCGCAGATACGCAGTATTTT. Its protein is CASSLVQGAADTQYF.

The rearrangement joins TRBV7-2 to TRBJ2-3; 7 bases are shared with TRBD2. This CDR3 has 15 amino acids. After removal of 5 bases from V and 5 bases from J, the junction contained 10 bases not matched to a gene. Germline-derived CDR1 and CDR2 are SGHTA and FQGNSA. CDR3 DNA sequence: TGTGCCAGCAGCCCCGCGCGCGGGGGTGTAGATACGCAGTATTTT. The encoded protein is CASSPARGGVDTQYF. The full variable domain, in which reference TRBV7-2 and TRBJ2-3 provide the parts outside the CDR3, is GAGVSQSPSNKVTEKGKDVELRCDPISGHTALYWYRQSLGQGLEFLIYFQGNSAPDKSGLPSDRFSAERTGGSVSTLTIQRTQQEDSAVYLCASSPARGGVDTQYFGPGTRLTVL.

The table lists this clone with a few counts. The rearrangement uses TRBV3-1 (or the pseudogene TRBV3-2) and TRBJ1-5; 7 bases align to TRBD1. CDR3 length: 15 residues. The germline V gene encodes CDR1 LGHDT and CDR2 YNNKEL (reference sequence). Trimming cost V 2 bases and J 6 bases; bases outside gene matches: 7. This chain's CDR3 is CASSQTSGDSQPQHF. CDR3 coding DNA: TGTGCCAGCAGCCAAACCTCAGGGGACAGTCAGCCCCAGCATTTT.

CDR3 sequence (DNA): TGTGCCAGCAGTGAAGCGGGGTACAATGAGCAGTTCTTC. This translates into CASSEAGYNEQFF. The chain couples TRBV25-1 to TRBJ2-1, with D perhaps matching TRBD2 (6 bases). V was shortened by 2 bases and J by 4 bases, with 6 bases between the two germline ends. Germline-derived CDR1 and CDR2 are MGHDK and SYGVNS. CDR3 size: 13 residues.

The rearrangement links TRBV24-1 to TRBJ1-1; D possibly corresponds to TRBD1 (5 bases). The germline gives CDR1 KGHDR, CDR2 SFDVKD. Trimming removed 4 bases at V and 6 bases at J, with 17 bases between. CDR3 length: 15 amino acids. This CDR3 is CATSEEGPGRAEAFF. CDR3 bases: TGTGCCACCAGTGAGGAGGGGCCTGGCAGGGCTGAAGCTTTCTTT.

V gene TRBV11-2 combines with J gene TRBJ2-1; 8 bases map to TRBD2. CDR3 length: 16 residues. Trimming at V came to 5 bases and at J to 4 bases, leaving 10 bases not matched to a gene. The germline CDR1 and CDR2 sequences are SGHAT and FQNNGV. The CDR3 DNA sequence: TGTGCCAGCAGCAAGCGGGGCGGGGGGCAGTACAATGAGCAGTTCTTC. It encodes CASSKRGGGQYNEQFF.

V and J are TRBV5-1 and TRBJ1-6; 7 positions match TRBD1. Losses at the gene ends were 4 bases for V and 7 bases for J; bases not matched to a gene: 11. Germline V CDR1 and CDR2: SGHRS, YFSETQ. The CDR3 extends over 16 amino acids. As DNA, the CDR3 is TGCGCCAGCAGCCCCATACCGGGACAGCTGAATTCACCCCTCCACTTT. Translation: CASSPIPGQLNSPLHF.

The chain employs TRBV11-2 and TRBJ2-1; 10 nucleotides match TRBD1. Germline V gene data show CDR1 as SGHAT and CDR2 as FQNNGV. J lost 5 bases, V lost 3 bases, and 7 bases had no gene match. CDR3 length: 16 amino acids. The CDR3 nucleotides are TGTGCCAGCAGCTTTGACAGGGGGCGCAGGAACAATGAGCAGTTCTTC. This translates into CASSFDRGRRNNEQFF.

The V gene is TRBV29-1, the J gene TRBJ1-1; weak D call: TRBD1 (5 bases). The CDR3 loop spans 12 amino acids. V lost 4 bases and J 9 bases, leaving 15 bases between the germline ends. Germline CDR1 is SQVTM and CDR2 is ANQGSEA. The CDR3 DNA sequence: TGCAGCGTTGGGCCGTCGGGACTCAAAGCTTTCTTT. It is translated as CSVGPSGLKAFF. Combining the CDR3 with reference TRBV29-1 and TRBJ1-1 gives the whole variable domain SAVISQKPSRDICQRGTSLTIQCQVDSQVTMMFWYRQQPGQSLTLIATANQGSEATYESGFVIDKFPISRPNLTFSTLTVSNMSPEDSSIYLCSVGPSGLKAFFGQGTRLTVV.

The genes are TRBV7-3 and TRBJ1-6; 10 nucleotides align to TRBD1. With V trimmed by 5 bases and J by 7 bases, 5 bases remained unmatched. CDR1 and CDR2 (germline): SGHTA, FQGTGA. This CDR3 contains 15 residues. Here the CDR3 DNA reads TGTGCCAGCAGCACCGGGACAGGGGCGAATTCACCCCTCCACTTT. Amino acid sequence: CASSTGTGANSPLHF. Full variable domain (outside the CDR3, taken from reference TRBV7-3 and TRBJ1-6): GAGVSQTPSNKVTEKGKYVELRCDPISGHTALYWYRQSLGQGPEFLIYFQGTGAADDSGLPNDRFFAVRPEGSVSTLKIQRTERGDSAVYLCASSTGTGANSPLHFGNGTRLTVT.

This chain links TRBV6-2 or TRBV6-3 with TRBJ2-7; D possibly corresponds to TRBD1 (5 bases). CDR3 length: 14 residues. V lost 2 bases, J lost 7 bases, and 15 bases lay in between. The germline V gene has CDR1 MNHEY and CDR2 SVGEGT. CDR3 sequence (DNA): TGTGCCAGCAGTTACGGGGCAGTCCTGTGGGAGCAGTACTTC. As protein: CASSYGAVLWEQYF.

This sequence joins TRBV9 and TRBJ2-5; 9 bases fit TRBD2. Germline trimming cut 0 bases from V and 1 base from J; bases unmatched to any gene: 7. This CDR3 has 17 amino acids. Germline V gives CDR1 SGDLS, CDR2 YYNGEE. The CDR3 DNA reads TGTGCCAGCAGCGTAGGTATTAGCGGGAGTCGCCAAGAGACCCAGTACTTC. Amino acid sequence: CASSVGISGSRQETQYF.

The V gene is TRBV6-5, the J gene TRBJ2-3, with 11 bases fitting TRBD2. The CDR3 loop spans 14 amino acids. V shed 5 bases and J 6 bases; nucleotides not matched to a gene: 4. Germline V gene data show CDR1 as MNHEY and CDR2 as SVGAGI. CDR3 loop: CASSPRTSGDTQYF. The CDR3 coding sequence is TGTGCCAGCAGTCCCCGGACTAGCGGGGATACGCAGTATTTT.

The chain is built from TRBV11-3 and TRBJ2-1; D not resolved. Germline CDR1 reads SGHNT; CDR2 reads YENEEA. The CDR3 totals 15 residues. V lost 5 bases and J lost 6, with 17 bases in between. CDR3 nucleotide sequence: TGTGCCAGCAGCCTTGACTCCTTAATCAGCAATGAGCAGTTCTTC. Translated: CASSLDSLISNEQFF.

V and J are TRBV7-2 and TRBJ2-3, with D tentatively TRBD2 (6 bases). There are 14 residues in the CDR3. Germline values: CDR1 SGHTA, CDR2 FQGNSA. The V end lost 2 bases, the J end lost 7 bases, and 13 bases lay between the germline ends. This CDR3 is CASSLISSEYTQYF. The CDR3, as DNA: TGTGCCAGCAGCTTAATATCTAGCGAATATACGCAGTATTTT.